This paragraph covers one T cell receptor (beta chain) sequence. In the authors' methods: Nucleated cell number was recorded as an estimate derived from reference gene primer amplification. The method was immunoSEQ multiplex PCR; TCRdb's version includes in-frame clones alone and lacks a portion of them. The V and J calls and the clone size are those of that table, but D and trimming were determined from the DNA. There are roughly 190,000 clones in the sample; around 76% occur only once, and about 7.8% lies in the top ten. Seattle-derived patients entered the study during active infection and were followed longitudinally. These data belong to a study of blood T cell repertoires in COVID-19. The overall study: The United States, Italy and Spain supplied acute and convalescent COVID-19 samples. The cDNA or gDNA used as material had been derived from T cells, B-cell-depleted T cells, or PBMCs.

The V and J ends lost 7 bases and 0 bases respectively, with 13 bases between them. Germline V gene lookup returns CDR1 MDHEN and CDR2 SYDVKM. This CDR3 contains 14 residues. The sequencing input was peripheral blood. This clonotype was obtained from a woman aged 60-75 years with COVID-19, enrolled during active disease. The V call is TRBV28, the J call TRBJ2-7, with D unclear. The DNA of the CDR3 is TGTGCCAGCAAGTCTGCAGGCCACTCCTACGAGCAGTACGTC. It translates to CASKSAGHSYEQYV.